These 18 T cell receptor beta chains were all obtained from the same sample, sequenced in a study of tissue T cells after allogeneic stem cell transplantation. Libraries were prepared by immunoSEQ multiplex PCR; TCRdb keeps only in-frame clonotypes and omits some of them. The sample contains about 43,000 clones, approximately 92% of which appear only once. The sequencing used blood, collected before transplantation. These receptors originate from a woman aged 35-70 years who later had graft-versus-host disease after an allogeneic stem cell transplant.

The chain links TRBV7-9 to TRBJ2-7; 7 bases are a match to TRBD1. Germline assignment: CDR1 SEHNR and CDR2 FQNEAQ (reference sequence). This CDR3 spans 15 amino acids. Trimming at V came to 1 base and at J to 5 bases, leaving 8 bases not matched to a gene. In nucleotides, the CDR3 is TGTGCCAGCAGCTTAGGACAGGGCTGGGTCGACGAGCAGTACTTC. This gives the protein CASSLGQGWVDEQYF.

This chain joins TRBV9 and TRBJ2-1; TRBD2 might be the D (5 bases). Germline CDR1 SGDLS, CDR2 YYNGEE. The CDR3 has 13 amino acids. The V and J ends lost 2 bases and 3 bases respectively, with 6 bases between them. The CDR3, as DNA: TGTGCCAGCAGCGTTGCGGGCTACAATGAGCAGTTCTTC. Protein: CASSVAGYNEQFF. The whole variable domain, filled in from reference TRBV9 and TRBJ2-1, reads DSGVTQTPKHLITATGQRVTLRCSPRSGDLSVYWYQQSLDQGLQFLIQYYNGEERAKGNILERFSAQQFPDLHSELNLSSLELGDSALYFCASSVAGYNEQFFGPGTRLTVL.

This chain joins TRBV11-2 and TRBJ2-7; TRBD2 aligns across 12 bases. CDR1 and CDR2 from the germline V gene are SGHAT and FQNNGV. Trimming took 4 bases from V and 11 from J; bases not matched to a gene: 3. The CDR3 spans 12 residues. The CDR3 sequence: CASSSTSGRKYF. The CDR3 DNA is TGTGCCAGCAGCTCGACTAGCGGGAGAAAGTACTTC.

The CDR3 is CASSIAGSSYEQYF. The CDR3 region has the DNA TGTGCCAGTAGTATAGCCGGGAGCTCCTACGAGCAGTACTTC. The V gene is TRBV19, the J gene TRBJ2-7; TRBD2 might be the D (6 bases). Trimming cost V 1 base and J 0 bases, with 7 bases left between them. The CDR3 has 14 residues. Germline-derived CDR1 and CDR2 are LNHDA and SQIVND (reference sequence).

The DNA for the CDR3 is TGCGCCAGCAGCGAGGGGACAGGGGGAAGTAATCAGCCCCAGCATTTT. Protein product: CASSEGTGGSNQPQHF. This chain links TRBV10-1 with TRBJ1-5, with 11 bases aligning to TRBD1. Looked up from germline, CDR1 is WNHNN and CDR2 is SYGVQD (reference sequence). J lost 4 bases, V lost 6 bases, and 8 bases had no gene match. The CDR3 has 16 residues.

V usage is TRBV29-1 and J usage is TRBJ2-3; maybe TRBD2 (6 bases). This CDR3 spans 15 amino acids. Germline CDR1 is SQVTM and CDR2 is ANQGSEA. The germline V and J ends were trimmed by 7 bases and 7 bases, with 24 bases remaining between them. The CDR3: CSGREQDIGTNTQYF. The CDR3, as DNA: TGCAGCGGGCGGGAACAAGATATAGGCACGAATACGCAGTATTTT.

CDR3: CASSPRQTAEAFF. DNA for the CDR3: TGTGCCAGCAGCCCCAGACAGACGGCTGAAGCTTTCTTT. The rearrangement links TRBV3-1 (or the pseudogene TRBV3-2) to TRBJ1-1, with a tentative D call TRBD1 (5 bases). Germline V CDR1 and CDR2: LGHDT, YNNKEL (reference sequence). This CDR3 comprises 13 residues. V was shortened by 4 bases and J by 6 bases, with 12 bases between the two germline ends.

This rearrangement joins TRBV14 to TRBJ1-1; 7 nucleotides line up with TRBD1. CDR1 and CDR2 from the germline V gene are SGHDN and FVKESK. The CDR3 contains 14 residues. V was pared by 4 bases and J by 1 base, with 3 bases of the junction left unmatched. The CDR3 DNA sequence: TGTGCCAGCAGCCGGGACAGTAAGAACACTGAAGCTTTCTTT. Amino acid sequence: CASSRDSKNTEAFF.

The genes are TRBV12-3 or TRBV12-4 and TRBJ1-3, with D uncertain. This CDR3 spans 13 amino acids. V dropped 2 bases and J dropped 7 bases, with 9 bases sitting between them. CDR3 residues: CASSLSNVNTIYF. CDR3 nucleotide sequence: TGTGCCAGCAGTTTATCCAACGTCAACACCATATATTTT.

The chain has TRBV11-2 and TRBJ2-7; D unresolved. Trimming removed 5 bases at V and 3 bases at J, with 8 bases between. This CDR3 is built from 12 residues. The germline gives CDR1 SGHAT, CDR2 FQNNGV. The CDR3 bases are TGTGCCAGCAGCCCGACGAACTACGAGCAGTACTTC. Its translation is CASSPTNYEQYF.

V usage is TRBV29-1 and J usage is TRBJ1-1; D is undetermined. V lost 2 bases, J lost 5 bases, and 12 bases lay in between. The CDR3 loop spans 13 amino acids. From germline, CDR1 is SQVTM and CDR2 ANQGSEA. CDR3 protein: CSVELAIVTEAFF. CDR3 DNA sequence: TGCAGCGTTGAATTGGCGATAGTTACTGAAGCTTTCTTT. Filled out from reference TRBV29-1 and TRBJ1-1, the complete variable domain reads SAVISQKPSRDICQRGTSLTIQCQVDSQVTMMFWYRQQPGQSLTLIATANQGSEATYESGFVIDKFPISRPNLTFSTLTVSNMSPEDSSIYLCSVELAIVTEAFFGQGTRLTVV.

This chain joins TRBV4-1 and TRBJ2-1, with 7 bases lining up with TRBD2. Unmatched junction bases numbered 5, after V lost 0 bases and J lost 3 bases. Germline CDR1 MGHRA, CDR2 YSYEKL. This CDR3 is 16 amino acids long. CDR3 in amino acids: CASSQDPASGYNEQFF. Here the CDR3 DNA reads TGCGCCAGCAGCCAAGATCCGGCTAGCGGCTACAATGAGCAGTTCTTC.

The chain couples TRBV30 to TRBJ2-5; D call uncertain. The ends were cut back, 3 bases at V and 5 bases at J, with 7 bases in the middle. CDR3 length equals 11 residues. Germline V gives CDR1 GTSNPN, CDR2 SVGIG (reference sequence). The CDR3 bases are TGTGCCTGGAGGCCCGGGGAGACCCAGTACTTC. This sequence encodes CAWRPGETQYF.

This chain connects TRBV18 to TRBJ2-3; 13 bases are shared with TRBD2. Germline CDR1 KGHSH, CDR2 LQKENI. With V trimmed by 3 bases and J by 4 bases, 1 base remained unmatched. The CDR3 length is 15 residues. The CDR3 sequence: CASSPGLAGPDTQYF. For the CDR3, the DNA is TGTGCCAGCTCACCGGGACTAGCGGGACCAGATACGCAGTATTTT.

V gene TRBV11-2 combines with J gene TRBJ2-3, with D unresolved. This CDR3 has 13 residues. Germline loops: CDR1 SGHAT, CDR2 FQNNGV. The V end was cut by 0 bases, the J end by 5 bases, with 6 bases between. This chain's CDR3 is CASSLEVKDTQYF. DNA of the CDR3: TGTGCCAGCAGCTTAGAAGTAAAAGATACGCAGTATTTT. Full variable domain (missing parts from reference TRBV11-2 and TRBJ2-3): EAGVAQSPRYKIIEKRQSVAFWCNPISGHATLYWYQQILGQGPKLLIQFQNNGVVDDSQLPKDRFSAERLKGVDSTLKIQPAKLEDSAVYLCASSLEVKDTQYFGPGTRLTVL.

V usage is TRBV28 and J usage is TRBJ2-3; no clear D gene. Per the germline V gene, CDR1 is MDHEN and CDR2 is SYDVKM. The CDR3 contains 13 residues. The germline V and J ends were trimmed by 3 bases and 6 bases, with 10 bases remaining between them. Here the CDR3 DNA reads TGTGCCAGCAGTTTCCCCTCGGCGGATACGCAGTATTTT. Translated, it gives CASSFPSADTQYF.

J is TRBJ2-7 and V is TRBV4-3; D possibly corresponds to TRBD1 (7 bases). The length of the CDR3 is 16 residues. CDR1 LGHNA and CDR2 YSLEER come from the germline V gene. V was pared by 4 bases and J by 3 bases, with 19 bases between. CDR3 region: CASSRGGDRLHYEQYF. The DNA for the CDR3 is TGCGCCAGCAGCCGAGGAGGGGACAGACTACACTACGAGCAGTACTTC.

The V and J genes are TRBV7-2 and TRBJ2-4; 15 nucleotides line up with TRBD2. Trimming at V came to 5 bases and at J to 3 bases, leaving 8 bases not matched to a gene. The CDR3 spans 18 residues. In germline, CDR1 is SGHTA, CDR2 FQGNSA. Written as DNA, the CDR3 is TGTGCCAGCAGCCCAGGACTAGCGGGAGGGCTTGGCAAAAACATTCAGTACTTC. It codes for CASSPGLAGGLGKNIQYF.